The 18 T cell receptor beta chains reported below all come from one sample, sequenced in a study of a mutant IDH1 vaccine in newly diagnosed glioma. Assay: immunoSEQ multiplex PCR; the TCRdb copy retains only in-frame clones and omits some. The sample has tens of thousands of clones; approximately 79% are singletons. Time point of the sample: week 11, during vaccination. Vaccination comprised doses that each held 300 ug of mutant IDH1 20-mer peptide, plus topical imiquimod. Their antigen targets remain unknown. The sample here was PBMCs, taken from a glioma patient whose treatment included an IDH1 peptide vaccine. The receptors were sampled from a man between 40 and 49 years old with glioma.

This clone has more than one count but fewer than ten. This chain uses TRBV30 with TRBJ1-1; 9 bases fit TRBD1. The CDR3 sequence is 16 residues long. CDR1 is GTSNPN, CDR2 SVGIG, per germline (reference sequence). The trim removed 6 bases at V and 0 bases at J, leaving 11 bases unmatched. The CDR3 nucleotides are TGTGCCTGCCTCCGCGGACAGGGGATCGTGAACACTGAAGCTTTCTTT. It is translated as CACLRGQGIVNTEAFF.

This sequence joins TRBV15 and TRBJ2-1; D remains unclear. Per the germline V gene, CDR1 is LNHNV and CDR2 is YYDKDF (reference sequence). The CDR3 is 15 residues long. Trimming left V 5 bases short and J 6 bases short, with 17 bases between. CDR3 nucleotides: TGTGCCACCAGCGCTATTTCAGCCTTAGGCAATGAGCAGTTCTTC. Translating gives CATSAISALGNEQFF.

The CDR3 region is CASSPHRAGGPISTDTQYF. The DNA of the CDR3 is TGTGCCAGCAGCCCCCACCGAGCGGGAGGCCCCATTAGCACAGATACGCAGTATTTT. The chain carries TRBV11-2 and TRBJ2-3; 9 bases agree with TRBD2. This CDR3 has 19 residues. Trimming at V came to 5 bases and at J to 0 bases, leaving 15 bases not matched to a gene. Germline loops: CDR1 SGHAT, CDR2 FQNNGV.

J is TRBJ2-4 and V is TRBV29-1; no firm D call. CDR3 length: 12 amino acids. CDR1 SQVTM and CDR2 ANQGSEA come from the germline V gene. The V and J ends lost 7 bases and 0 bases respectively, with 7 bases between them. This chain's CDR3 is CSGDLAKNIQYF. DNA for the CDR3: TGCAGCGGTGATCTAGCCAAAAACATTCAGTACTTC.

J is TRBJ2-6 and V is TRBV29-1; D not resolved. This CDR3 is 15 amino acids long. V was cut by 7 bases and J by 0 bases, with 13 bases left in between. Germline assignment: CDR1 SQVTM and CDR2 ANQGSEA. DNA of the CDR3: TGCAGCGCCGCAACCGTGGACTCTGGGGCCAACGTCCTGACTTTC. Protein sequence: CSAATVDSGANVLTF.

The V gene is TRBV6-6, the J gene TRBJ2-2; tentatively, D is TRBD2 (7 bases). The ends were cut back, 6 bases at V and 3 bases at J, with 14 bases in the middle. Germline values: CDR1 MNHNY, CDR2 SVGAGI (reference sequence). The CDR3 totals 15 residues. CDR3 in DNA: TGTGCCAGCAGGGGAACAGGGAGGGACACCGGGGAGCTGTTTTTT. It specifies CASRGTGRDTGELFF.

The rearrangement uses TRBV18 and TRBJ2-5; possibly TRBD1 or TRBD2 for D (6 bases each). V gave up 0 bases and J gave up 5 bases, with 10 bases separating them. Germline V CDR1 and CDR2: KGHSH, LQKENI. The CDR3 is 14 amino acids. The CDR3 region has the DNA TGTGCCAGCTCACCACCCCAGGGGAGGGAGACCCAGTACTTC. Protein: CASSPPQGRETQYF. Using reference TRBV18 and TRBJ2-5 for the parts outside the CDR3, the full variable domain is NAGVMQNPRHLVRRRGQEARLRCSPMKGHSHVYWYRQLPEEGLKFMVYLQKENIIDESGMPKERFSAEFPKEGPSILRIQQVVRGDSAAYFCASSPPQGRETQYFGPGTRLLVL.

This clone showed up just a few times. The chain couples TRBV7-2 to TRBJ2-2; tentative D call: TRBD1 (6 bases). This CDR3 comprises 15 residues. CDR1 and CDR2 (germline): SGHTA, FQGNSA. Trimming stripped 6 bases from V and 4 bases from J, with 15 bases between. In DNA, the CDR3 is TGTGCCAGCAGGATAAACAGGGTAACCACCGGGGAGCTGTTTTTT. Its translation is CASRINRVTTGELFF.

As DNA, the CDR3 is TGCGCCAGCAGCTTGGAACAGGGTAGTAATCAGCCCCAGCATTTT. Translated, it gives CASSLEQGSNQPQHF. This chain connects TRBV5-1 to TRBJ1-5, with D perhaps TRBD1 (6 bases). CDR1 and CDR2 from the germline V gene are SGHRS and YFSETQ. With 0 bases removed from V and 4 bases from J, the gap between germline ends came to 11 bases. This CDR3 contains 15 residues.

J is TRBJ1-1 and V is TRBV6-1; the match to TRBD1 covers 8 bases. This CDR3 has 15 residues. V trimming: 3 bases; J trimming: 1 base; junction bases outside the gene matches: 4. Looked up from germline, CDR1 is MNHNS and CDR2 is SASEGT. The CDR3 loop reads CASSDLGQENTEAFF. In DNA, the CDR3 is TGTGCCAGCAGTGATCTGGGACAGGAGAACACTGAAGCTTTCTTT.

The chain employs TRBV28 and TRBJ2-6; D gene unclear. Germline V CDR1 and CDR2: MDHEN, SYDVKM. Trimming removed 6 bases from V and 4 bases from J, with 7 bases in between. The CDR3 totals 13 residues. The CDR3 coding sequence is TGTGCCAGCAGCTTGCGGGGGGCCAACGTCCTGACTTTC. Residues: CASSLRGANVLTF.

This sequence joins TRBV6-6 and TRBJ2-5; tentative D call: TRBD2 (6 bases). The germline V gene encodes CDR1 MNHNY and CDR2 SVGAGI (reference sequence). V lost 2 bases, J lost 4 bases, and 11 bases lay in between. The CDR3 is 14 amino acids. The CDR3 coding sequence is TGTGCCAGCAGTTACGATTGGAGGGGAGAGACCCAGTACTTC. Translated: CASSYDWRGETQYF.

This chain connects TRBV10-3 to TRBJ2-1; 7 bases are shared with TRBD2. The CDR3 is 12 residues long. V lost 8 bases to trimming and J lost 7 bases; unmatched junction nucleotides: 5. Per germline, CDR1 ENHRY and CDR2 SYGVKD. CDR3: CAIAGAENEQFF. For the CDR3, the DNA is TGTGCCATCGCGGGAGCTGAGAATGAGCAGTTCTTC.

This sequence joins TRBV18 and TRBJ1-4, with TRBD1 as a possible D gene (6 bases). Trimming took off 4 bases at V and 3 bases at J, with 12 bases between the two ends. The germline CDR1 and CDR2 sequences are KGHSH and LQKENI. The CDR3 runs to 15 residues. In nucleotides, the CDR3 is TGTGCCAGCTCACAACAGGGTTTGGCTAATGAAAAACTGTTTTTT. Translated: CASSQQGLANEKLFF.

The chain couples TRBV4-3 to TRBJ1-6, with D tentatively TRBD1 (5 bases). The CDR3 runs to 15 residues. The germline V gene encodes CDR1 LGHNA and CDR2 YSLEER. Trimming removed 3 bases from V and 8 bases from J, with 14 bases in between. In DNA form, the CDR3 reads TGCGCCAGCAGCCAGCGACAAGAGGGGTATTCACCCCTCCACTTT. Amino acids: CASSQRQEGYSPLHF.

The chain has TRBV6-5 and TRBJ2-1; 7 bases are a match to TRBD2. The CDR3 covers 15 residues. Looked up from germline, CDR1 is MNHEY and CDR2 is SVGAGI. J was trimmed by 10 bases and V by 0 bases; bases with no gene match: 9. The CDR3 spells CASSYSSSGGREQFF. Written as DNA, the CDR3 is TGTGCCAGCAGTTACTCGTCTAGCGGTGGGAGGGAGCAGTTCTTC.

This chain joins TRBV4-3 and TRBJ1-1; D gene ambiguous. Deletions cut 3 bases from V and 0 bases from J, with 14 bases between. This CDR3 has 16 residues. CDR1 is LGHNA, CDR2 YSLEER, per germline. The CDR3 DNA reads TGCGCCAGCAGCCAGCGACTGGGAGGGCTGAACACTGAAGCTTTCTTT. Translation: CASSQRLGGLNTEAFF.

CDR3 residues: CATSRGRGETQYF. The CDR3 DNA sequence: TGTGCCACCTCCCGGGGTCGCGGTGAGACCCAGTACTTC. This chain uses TRBV27 with TRBJ2-5, with D possibly matching TRBD2 (5 bases). CDR1 is MNHEY, CDR2 SMNVEV, per germline (reference sequence). Trimming took off 10 bases at V and 5 bases at J, with 17 bases between the two ends. This CDR3 has 13 amino acids.